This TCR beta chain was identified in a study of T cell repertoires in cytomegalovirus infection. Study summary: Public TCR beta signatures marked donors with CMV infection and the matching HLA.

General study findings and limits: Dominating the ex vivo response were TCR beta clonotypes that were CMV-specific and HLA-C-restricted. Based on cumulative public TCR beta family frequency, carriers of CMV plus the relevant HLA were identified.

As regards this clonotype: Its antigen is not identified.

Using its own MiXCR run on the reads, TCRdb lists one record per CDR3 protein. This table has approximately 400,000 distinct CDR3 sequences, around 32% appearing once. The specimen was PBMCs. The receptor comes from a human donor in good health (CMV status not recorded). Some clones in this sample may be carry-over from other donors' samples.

The DNA for the CDR3 is TGTGCCAGCAGTTTAAAGGTCAGCGCTGAAGCTTTCTTT. The encoded protein is CASSLKVSAEAFF. The chain joins TRBV12-3 or TRBV12-4 to TRBJ1-1; D not certain. Trimming cost V 2 bases and J 6 bases, with 10 bases left between them. There are 13 residues in the CDR3.